These 18 T cell receptor beta chains share one sample of origin, sequenced in a study of T cell responses to AZD1222 COVID-19 vaccine. Clones were sequenced by immunoSEQ multiplex PCR, and TCRdb holds only the in-frame ones, with some missing. The sample yields around 140,000 clones, about 94% seen once. The sequenced sample was peripheral blood, obtained 28 days after the second AZD1222 dose. The receptors derive from an adult who received the AZD1222 COVID-19 vaccine.

The J gene is TRBJ2-7, the V gene TRBV12-3 or TRBV12-4; D gene ambiguous. CDR3 length: 12 amino acids. Between the trimmed V and J ends, which lost 3 bases and 2 bases, there was a span of 5 bases. Written as DNA, the CDR3 is TGTGCCAGCAGTTTCATCCCCTACGAGCAGTACTTC. This gives the protein CASSFIPYEQYF.

This clone was seen a single time. V gene TRBV7-9 combines with J gene TRBJ1-1; 12 positions agree with TRBD1. The germline CDR1 and CDR2 sequences are SEHNR and FQNEAQ (reference sequence). This CDR3 contains 16 residues. The ends lost 6 bases at V and 3 bases at J; junction bases unmatched: 8. In DNA, the CDR3 is TGTGCCAGCAGTACCGGGACAGGGGGCGCGGACACTGAAGCTTTCTTT. The encoded protein is CASSTGTGGADTEAFF.

The J gene is TRBJ2-7, the V gene TRBV6-5; D may correspond to TRBD1 or TRBD2 (5 bases each). The CDR3 contains 13 residues. Germline values: CDR1 MNHEY, CDR2 SVGAGI. The V and J ends lost 6 bases and 3 bases respectively, with 12 bases between them. CDR3 region: CASRAEGIYEQYF. CDR3 DNA: TGTGCCAGCAGAGCCGAGGGGATCTACGAGCAGTACTTC.

The V call is TRBV4-3, the J call TRBJ2-1; 8 positions agree with TRBD1. V shed 0 bases, J shed 3 bases, and the junction held 7 bases outside the gene matches. The CDR3 runs to 17 residues. Germline V gives CDR1 LGHNA, CDR2 YSLEER. The CDR3 coding sequence is TGCGCCAGCAGCCAAGATCTTTCAGGGGGCGACTACAATGAGCAGTTCTTC. Translated, it gives CASSQDLSGGDYNEQFF.

The rearrangement joins TRBV3-1 (or the pseudogene TRBV3-2) to TRBJ1-2; maybe TRBD1 (6 bases). The CDR3 is made up of 15 amino acids. The germline V and J ends were trimmed by 5 bases and 2 bases, with 15 bases remaining between them. Germline V lookup: CDR1 LGHDT, CDR2 YNNKEL (reference sequence). The CDR3 nucleotides read TGTGCCAGCAGCGAAGTGGGTCAGGGGAACTATGGCTACACCTTC. Its translation is CASSEVGQGNYGYTF.

J is TRBJ1-6 and V is TRBV5-1; the match to TRBD1 covers 7 bases. CDR1 and CDR2 (germline): SGHRS, YFSETQ. The CDR3 is 20 amino acids. Trimming removed 1 base from V and 10 bases from J; junction bases left unmatched: 23. The CDR3 sequence is CASSLSGPIETGRGESPLHF. CDR3 sequence (DNA): TGCGCCAGCAGCTTGTCCGGGCCTATCGAGACAGGGAGAGGAGAATCACCCCTCCACTTT.

The rearrangement joins TRBV18 to TRBJ1-1; D possibly corresponds to TRBD1 (5 bases). The CDR3 covers 14 residues. The germline V gene encodes CDR1 KGHSH and CDR2 LQKENI. V was clipped by 1 base and J by 7 bases, with 13 bases between them. The CDR3 here is CASSPQPQGGEAFF. CDR3 nucleotides: TGTGCCAGCTCACCACAGCCCCAGGGCGGTGAAGCTTTCTTT.

This CDR3 is CASSPDRGRWQPQHF. In nucleotides, the CDR3 is TGTGCCAGCAGCCCGGACAGGGGGCGGTGGCAGCCCCAGCATTTT. This chain links TRBV7-7 with TRBJ1-5; 11 bases match TRBD1. V dropped 5 bases and J dropped 7; count of bases not matched to a gene: 7. The CDR3 contains 15 residues. Germline V CDR1 and CDR2: SSHAT, FNYEAQ (reference sequence).

The chain links TRBV29-1 to TRBJ2-3; 7 bases agree with TRBD2. The germline V gene encodes CDR1 SQVTM and CDR2 ANQGSEA. The CDR3 sequence is 13 residues long. V shed 7 bases and J 3 bases; nucleotides not matched to a gene: 7. The CDR3 coding sequence is TGCAGCGCCGGGAGGCTCCTTACAGATACGCAGTATTTT. Its translation is CSAGRLLTDTQYF.

The CDR3 sequence is CASSEGQARFGDGYTF. CDR3 nucleotides: TGTGCCAGCAGCGAGGGACAGGCACGGTTTGGAGATGGCTACACCTTC. This sequence joins TRBV7-8 and TRBJ1-2; TRBD1 aligns across 8 bases. V was pared by 5 bases and J by 6 bases, with 14 bases of the junction left unmatched. The germline CDR1 and CDR2 sequences are SGHVS and FQNEAQ. The CDR3 is made up of 16 amino acids.

The V call is TRBV4-1, the J call TRBJ2-5, with 8 bases matching TRBD2. The J segment lost 1 base and the V segment lost 3 bases, leaving 10 bases of the junction unmatched. The CDR3 is 17 amino acids. From germline, CDR1 is MGHRA and CDR2 YSYEKL. CDR3 sequence reads: CASSHGRSGGPQETQYF. CDR3 DNA sequence: TGCGCCAGCAGCCATGGAAGATCGGGGGGGCCCCAAGAGACCCAGTACTTC.

This chain joins TRBV5-6 and TRBJ1-6; TRBD1 matches at 7 bases. The germline CDR1 and CDR2 sequences are SGHDT and YYEEEE. The CDR3 has 15 residues. The V and J ends lost 0 bases and 7 bases, in that order; junction bases with no gene match: 4. This CDR3 reads CASSLGDRANSPLHF. The CDR3 nucleotides are TGTGCCAGCAGCTTGGGTGACAGGGCCAATTCACCCCTCCACTTT. The full variable domain, with the rest looked up from reference TRBV5-6 and TRBJ1-6, is DAGVTQSPTHLIKTRGQQVTLRCSPKSGHDTVSWYQQALGQGPQFIFQYYEEEERQRGNFPDRFSGHQFPNYSSELNVNALLLGDSALYLCASSLGDRANSPLHFGNGTRLTVT.

The chain uses TRBV21-1 and TRBJ1-5; the D call of TRBD1 is as the table states it, not checked on the DNA. TRBV21-1 is recorded as a pseudogene. This CDR3 has 18 amino acids. CDR3 in amino acids: CASSNCQGDSYSNQPQHF. The CDR3 region has the DNA TGTGCCAGCAGCAACTGTCAGGGTGATTCTTATAGCAATCAGCCCCAGCATTTT.

The V call is TRBV19, the J call TRBJ1-4; D perhaps matches TRBD1 (6 bases). In germline, CDR1 is LNHDA, CDR2 SQIVND (reference sequence). The length of the CDR3 is 14 residues. Deletions cut 9 bases from V and 4 bases from J, with 15 bases between. CDR3 in amino acids: CASRAGGLNEKLFF. CDR3 in DNA: TGTGCCAGCCGAGCCGGGGGCCTTAATGAAAAACTGTTTTTT. Based on the CDR3 plus reference TRBV19 and TRBJ1-4, the full variable domain is DGGITQSPKYLFRKEGQNVTLSCEQNLNHDAMYWYRQDPGQGLRLIYYSQIVNDFQKGDIAEGYSVSREKKESFPLTVTSAQKNPTAFYLCASRAGGLNEKLFFGSGTQLSVL.

This chain links TRBV5-1 with TRBJ2-7; D not resolved. Trimming stripped 0 bases from V and 3 bases from J, with 13 bases between. This CDR3 is 15 amino acids long. The germline gives CDR1 SGHRS, CDR2 YFSETQ. CDR3 protein: CASSLAEEAGYEQYF. DNA for the CDR3: TGCGCCAGCAGCTTGGCCGAAGAGGCCGGCTACGAGCAGTACTTC.

The chain uses TRBV7-6 and TRBJ1-2; TRBD1 matches 8 bases. V gave up 4 bases and J gave up 8 bases; unmatched junction bases: 12. This CDR3 contains 15 residues. From germline, CDR1 is SGHVS and CDR2 FNYEAQ. This CDR3 is CASSYKQGVAAGYTF. The CDR3 DNA is TGTGCCAGCAGCTACAAACAGGGGGTGGCGGCGGGCTACACCTTC.

This clone is a singleton in its sample. The V and J genes are TRBV7-2 and TRBJ1-3; D perhaps matches TRBD1 (5 bases). This CDR3 spans 14 amino acids. The V and J ends lost 6 bases and 3 bases respectively, with 12 bases between them. Germline-derived CDR1 and CDR2 are SGHTA and FQGNSA. This CDR3 reads CASSLRQIGNTIYF. The CDR3 DNA reads as TGTGCCAGCAGTCTCCGACAGATTGGAAACACCATATATTTT.

The count of this clone is one. This sequence joins TRBV7-6 and TRBJ2-1; tentative D call: TRBD1 (6 bases). This CDR3 contains 15 residues. Deletions cut 5 bases from V and 5 bases from J, with 16 bases between. Germline CDR1 and CDR2: SGHVS and FNYEAQ. CDR3 in amino acids: CASSPQRGSHNEQFF. The CDR3 DNA follows: TGTGCCAGCAGCCCCCAGAGGGGGTCTCACAATGAGCAGTTCTTC.